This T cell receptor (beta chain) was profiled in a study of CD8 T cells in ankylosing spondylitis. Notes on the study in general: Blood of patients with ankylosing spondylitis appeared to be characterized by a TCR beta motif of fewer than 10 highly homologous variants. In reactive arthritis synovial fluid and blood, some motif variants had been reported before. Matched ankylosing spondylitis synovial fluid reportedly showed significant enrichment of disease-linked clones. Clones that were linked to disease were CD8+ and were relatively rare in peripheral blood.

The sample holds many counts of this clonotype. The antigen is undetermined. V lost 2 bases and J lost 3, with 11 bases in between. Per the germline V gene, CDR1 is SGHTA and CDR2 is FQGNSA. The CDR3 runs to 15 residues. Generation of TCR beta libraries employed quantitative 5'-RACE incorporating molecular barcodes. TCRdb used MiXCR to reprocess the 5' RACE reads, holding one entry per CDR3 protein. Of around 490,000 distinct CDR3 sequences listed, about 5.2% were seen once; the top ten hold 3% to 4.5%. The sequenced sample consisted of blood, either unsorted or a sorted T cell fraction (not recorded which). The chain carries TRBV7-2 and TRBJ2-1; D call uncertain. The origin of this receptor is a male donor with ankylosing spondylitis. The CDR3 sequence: CASSLPASIYNEQFF. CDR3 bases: TGTGCCAGCAGCTTACCAGCCAGTATCTACAATGAGCAGTTCTTC.